This T cell receptor (beta chain) was profiled in a study of metastatic and nonmetastatic thyroid tumors. Turning to the study itself: Repertoire data that came from the blood and tumor or nodule tissue of malignant and benign thyroid patients were compared. General study findings and limits: A significant increase in TCR beta diversity was reportedly seen in malignant thyroid tumors relative to benign nodules, in blood and tumor.

J was trimmed by 3 bases and V by 4 bases; bases with no gene match: 6. The CDR3 is made up of 14 amino acids. Germline V lookup: CDR1 MNHNS, CDR2 SASEGT. As processed by the authors: Across clinicopathological groups, CDR3 differences served as the basis for building a distant-metastasis classifier for papillary thyroid cancer. MiXCR reprocessed the PCR reads for TCRdb. In this record, the V and J calls reflect TCRdb's handling and not the investigators' own analysis. The sample shows 60,000 or so clones, approximately 4.1% of them seen only once. This clone was observed at least ten times. Its antigen is unidentified. Not a single patient had been given any form of treatment at any point before undergoing thyroid surgery.

The TCR sequence derives from a female donor with papillary thyroid cancer or a benign thyroid nodule (not recorded which). Some clones in this sample may be carry-over from other donors' samples. The source material was blood. The chain carries TRBV6-1 and TRBJ2-7; 7 bases map to TRBD2. CDR3 sequence (DNA): TGTGCCAGCAGTGGGGGGACTACCCACTACGAGCAGTACTTC. The encoded protein is CASSGGTTHYEQYF.